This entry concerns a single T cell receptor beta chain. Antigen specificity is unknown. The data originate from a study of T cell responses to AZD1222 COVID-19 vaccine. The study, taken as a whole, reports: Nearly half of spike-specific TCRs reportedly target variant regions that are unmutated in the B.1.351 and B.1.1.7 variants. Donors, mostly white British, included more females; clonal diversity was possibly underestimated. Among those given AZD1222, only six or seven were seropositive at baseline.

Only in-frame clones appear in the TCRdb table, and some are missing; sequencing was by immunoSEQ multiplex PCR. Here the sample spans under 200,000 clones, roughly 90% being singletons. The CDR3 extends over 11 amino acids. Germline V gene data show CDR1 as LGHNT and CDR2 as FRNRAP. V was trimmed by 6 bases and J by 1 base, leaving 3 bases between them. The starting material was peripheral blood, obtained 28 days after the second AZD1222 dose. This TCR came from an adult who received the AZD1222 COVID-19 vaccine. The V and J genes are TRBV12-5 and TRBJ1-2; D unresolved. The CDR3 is CASGHNYGYTF. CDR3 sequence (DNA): TGTGCTAGTGGCCATAACTATGGCTACACCTTC.